A single sample gave rise to the 13 T cell receptor beta chains below, sequenced in a study of T cell responses to AZD1222 COVID-19 vaccine. This table comes from immunoSEQ multiplex PCR, and its TCRdb copy is limited to in-frame clones, with some not included. The sample lists roughly 140,000 clones; 85% to 90% were seen once. The sample in question was peripheral blood, obtained 28 days after the second AZD1222 dose. The receptor set was obtained from an adult who received the AZD1222 COVID-19 vaccine.

This clone appeared a few times. This chain joins TRBV19 and TRBJ1-2; 9 nucleotides line up with TRBD1. The V gene end was trimmed by 6 bases and the J gene end by 6 bases; junction bases not matched to a gene: 11. The germline CDR1 and CDR2 sequences are LNHDA and SQIVND (reference sequence). The CDR3 sequence is 15 residues long. CDR3 nucleotides: TGTGCCAGTAGCCATCCGGGACAGGGAAGGGATGGCTACACCTTC. Its translation: CASSHPGQGRDGYTF.

The chain links TRBV6-2 or TRBV6-3 to TRBJ1-1; TRBD1 aligns across 7 bases. Trimming cost V 6 bases and J 8 bases; bases outside gene matches: 3. The CDR3 runs 11 residues. From germline, CDR1 is MNHEY and CDR2 SVGEGT. The CDR3 region is CASSPRGEAFF. The DNA of the CDR3 is TGTGCCAGCAGCCCCAGGGGGGAAGCTTTCTTT.

The rearrangement joins TRBV6-5 to TRBJ2-1; D is perhaps TRBD2 (6 bases). The V end lost 6 bases, the J end lost 4 bases, and 16 bases lay between the germline ends. Germline CDR1 MNHEY, CDR2 SVGAGI. The CDR3 runs 15 residues. CDR3 in amino acids: CASSIDGSRYNEQFF. The CDR3 coding sequence is TGTGCCAGCAGCATCGACGGGAGTAGATACAATGAGCAGTTCTTC.

The V call is TRBV28, the J call TRBJ1-6, with D unclear. From germline, CDR1 is MDHEN and CDR2 SYDVKM. CDR3 length: 17 amino acids. V shed 7 bases and J shed 0 bases, with 16 bases lying between them. CDR3 amino acids: CASTQFVGSSYNSPLHF. The CDR3 DNA follows: TGTGCCAGCACGCAATTTGTTGGGAGCTCCTATAATTCACCCCTCCACTTT.

The genes are TRBV4-3 and TRBJ2-1; D is ambiguous. V shed 0 bases and J shed 10 bases, with 13 bases lying between them. The CDR3 extends over 14 amino acids. CDR1 and CDR2 (germline): LGHNA, YSLEER. The CDR3 DNA reads as TGCGCCAGCAGCCAAGAGAGCTGGGTCGGAGAGCAGTTCTTC. It codes for CASSQESWVGEQFF.

The chain employs TRBV11-2 and TRBJ1-1; tentative D call: TRBD1 (5 bases). Germline values: CDR1 SGHAT, CDR2 FQNNGV. The germline V and J ends were trimmed by 2 bases and 4 bases, with 11 bases remaining between them. The CDR3 is 14 residues long. This chain's CDR3 is CASSLNPGGTEAFF. CDR3 bases: TGTGCCAGCAGCTTAAACCCGGGGGGCACTGAAGCTTTCTTT.

The chain has TRBV7-8 and TRBJ1-4; unclear D gene. The CDR3 is made up of 14 amino acids. V was shortened by 2 bases and J by 2 bases, with 6 bases between the two germline ends. Germline-derived CDR1 and CDR2 are SGHVS and FQNEAQ. The DNA of the CDR3 is TGTGCCAGCAGCTTAACAGCGACTAATGAAAAACTGTTTTTT. Encoded protein: CASSLTATNEKLFF.

The CDR3 here is CASRAAVGGPNEQYF. The CDR3 DNA sequence: TGTGCCAGCAGGGCTGCAGTGGGAGGGCCCAACGAGCAGTACTTC. The V call is TRBV7-2, the J call TRBJ2-7, with 7 bases lining up with TRBD2. The V segment lost 6 bases and the J segment 5 bases; nucleotides outside the gene matches: 13. The length of the CDR3 is 15 residues. Per the germline V gene, CDR1 is SGHTA and CDR2 is FQGNSA. Combining the CDR3 with reference TRBV7-2 and TRBJ2-7 gives the whole variable domain GAGVSQSPSNKVTEKGKDVELRCDPISGHTALYWYRQSLGQGLEFLIYFQGNSAPDKSGLPSDRFSAERTGGSVSTLTIQRTQQEDSAVYLCASRAAVGGPNEQYFGPGTRLTVT.

The chain recombines TRBV28 with TRBJ1-5; 9 nucleotides line up with TRBD1. The CDR3 runs to 15 residues. Per germline, CDR1 MDHEN and CDR2 SYDVKM. Trimming cost V 6 bases and J 5 bases; bases outside gene matches: 8. CDR3 in DNA: TGTGCCAGCAGAGCCGGGACAGGGAATTATCAGCCCCAGCATTTT. Its protein product is CASRAGTGNYQPQHF.

This chain connects TRBV24-1 to TRBJ2-5; the D gene is possibly TRBD2 (5 bases). This CDR3 has 16 residues. V gave up 1 base and J gave up 2 bases, with 13 bases separating them. Germline V gene lookup returns CDR1 KGHDR and CDR2 SFDVKD. CDR3: CATSDLGLLGQETQYF. The CDR3 DNA follows: TGTGCCACCAGTGATTTAGGACTCTTAGGACAAGAGACCCAGTACTTC.

The V gene is TRBV7-2, the J gene TRBJ1-5; no reliable D call. Between the trimmed V and J ends, which lost 4 bases and 0 bases, there was a span of 7 bases. The V gene's germline CDR1 is SGHTA and CDR2 FQGNSA. The CDR3 sequence is 14 residues long. DNA of the CDR3: TGTGCCAGCAGCTCTTCTCATAGCAATCAGCCCCAGCATTTT. Translation: CASSSSHSNQPQHF.

The chain has TRBV7-9 and TRBJ2-1, with 13 bases aligning to TRBD2. The CDR3 has 16 amino acids. V trimming: 5 bases; J trimming: 5 bases; junction bases outside the gene matches: 6. Per germline, CDR1 SEHNR and CDR2 FQNEAQ (reference sequence). The CDR3: CASSPPGLAGHNEQFF. The CDR3, as DNA: TGTGCCAGCAGCCCTCCGGGACTAGCGGGGCACAATGAGCAGTTCTTC.

V and J are TRBV2 and TRBJ1-5, with D perhaps TRBD1 (6 bases). The germline CDR1 and CDR2 sequences are SNHLY and FYNNEI. Trimming removed 6 bases from V and 9 bases from J, with 12 bases in between. The CDR3 consists of 12 residues. The CDR3 loop reads CASSVGGGPQHF. In nucleotides, the CDR3 is TGTGCCAGCAGCGTAGGGGGGGGGCCCCAGCATTTT.